Listed here is a single T cell receptor beta chain. Antigen specificity is unknown. Germline CDR1 and CDR2: SGHNT and YYREEE (reference sequence). Trimming left V 3 bases short and J 7 bases short, with 13 bases between. This CDR3 has 14 amino acids. Amplification used 60 Vbeta primers and 13 Jbeta primers. Authors' methods: Later, some 79 million unique TCR beta chains were counted in an analysis, and about 10 million of them were shared. Clones were sequenced by immunoSEQ multiplex PCR, and TCRdb holds only the in-frame ones, with some missing. From that table come the V and J calls and clone size; the DNA was used to work out D and trimming. The sample includes around 200,000 clones, about 80% of them seen just once. The data originate from a study of cytomegalovirus exposure and HLA in healthy donors. Study-wide points: According to the study, 180 or so TCR beta chains were cytomegalovirus-associated. Likely technical artifact: a cluster of highly shared sequence variants. When the data were analyzed later, several of the most significant clusters appeared to be linked to common viral pathogens.

Sequenced sample: PBMCs. This chain joins TRBV5-4 and TRBJ2-2, with D perhaps matching TRBD1 (6 bases). The TCR comes from a woman between 40 and 50 years old in good health and CMV-seronegative. Here the CDR3 DNA reads TGTGCCAGCAGCTGGGGGCAGGGTGGCGGGGAGCTGTTTTTT. Translated, it gives CASSWGQGGGELFF.